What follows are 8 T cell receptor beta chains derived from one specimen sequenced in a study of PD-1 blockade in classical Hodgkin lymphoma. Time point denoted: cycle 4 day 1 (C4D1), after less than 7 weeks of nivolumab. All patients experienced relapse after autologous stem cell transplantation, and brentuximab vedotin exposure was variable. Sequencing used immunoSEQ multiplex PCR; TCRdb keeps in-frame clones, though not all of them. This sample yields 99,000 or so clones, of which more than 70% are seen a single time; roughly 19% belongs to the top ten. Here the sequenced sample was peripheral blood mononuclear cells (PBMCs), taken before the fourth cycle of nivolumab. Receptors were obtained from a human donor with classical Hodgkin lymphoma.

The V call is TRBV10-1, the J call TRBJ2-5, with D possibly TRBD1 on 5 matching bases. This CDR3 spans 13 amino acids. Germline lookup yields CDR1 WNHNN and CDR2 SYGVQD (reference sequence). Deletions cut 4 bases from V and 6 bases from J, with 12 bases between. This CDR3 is CASSVGAGKTQYF. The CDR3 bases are TGCGCCAGCAGTGTAGGGGCAGGAAAGACCCAGTACTTC.

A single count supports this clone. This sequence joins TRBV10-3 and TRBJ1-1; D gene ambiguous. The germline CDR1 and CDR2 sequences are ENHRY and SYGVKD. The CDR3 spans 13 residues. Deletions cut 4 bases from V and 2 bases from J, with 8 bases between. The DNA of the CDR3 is TGTGCCATCAGTGGGCAGACAAACACTGAAGCTTTCTTT. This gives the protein CAISGQTNTEAFF.

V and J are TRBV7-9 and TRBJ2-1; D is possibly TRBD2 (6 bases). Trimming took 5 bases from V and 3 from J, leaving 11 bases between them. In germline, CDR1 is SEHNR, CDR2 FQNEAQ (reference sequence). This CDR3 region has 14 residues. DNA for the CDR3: TGTGCCAGCAGCGCGCTAGCGAGCTACAATGAGCAGTTCTTC. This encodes CASSALASYNEQFF.

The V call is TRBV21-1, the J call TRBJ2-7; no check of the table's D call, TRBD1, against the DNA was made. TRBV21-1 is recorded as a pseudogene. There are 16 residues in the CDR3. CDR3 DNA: TGTGCCAGCAGCAAAGTAGGCCCAGGGCTAAACTACGAGCAGTACTTC. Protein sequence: CASSKVGPGLNYEQYF.

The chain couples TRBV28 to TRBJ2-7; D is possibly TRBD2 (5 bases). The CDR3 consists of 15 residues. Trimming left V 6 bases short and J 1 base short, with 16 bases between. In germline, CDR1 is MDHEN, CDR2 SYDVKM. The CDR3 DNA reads TGTGCCAGCAGACCCTCCCGGGCGGGTTCCTACGAGCAGTACTTC. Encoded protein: CASRPSRAGSYEQYF.

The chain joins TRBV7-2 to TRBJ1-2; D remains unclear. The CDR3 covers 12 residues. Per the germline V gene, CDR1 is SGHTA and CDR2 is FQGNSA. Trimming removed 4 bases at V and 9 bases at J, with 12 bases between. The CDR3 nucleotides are TGTGCCAGCAGCTCTGATACCACACGCTACACCTTC. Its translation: CASSSDTTRYTF.

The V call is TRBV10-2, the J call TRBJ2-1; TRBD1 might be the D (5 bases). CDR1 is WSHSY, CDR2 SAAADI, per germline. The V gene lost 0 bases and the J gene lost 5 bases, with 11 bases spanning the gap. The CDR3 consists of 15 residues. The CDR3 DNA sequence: TGCGCCAGCAGTGAGTCGGGCAGGGTCGACAATGAGCAGTTCTTC. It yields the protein CASSESGRVDNEQFF.

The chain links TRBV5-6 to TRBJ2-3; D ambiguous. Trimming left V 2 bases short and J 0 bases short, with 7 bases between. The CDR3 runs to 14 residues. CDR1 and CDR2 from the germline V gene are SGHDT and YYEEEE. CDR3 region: CASSLGPSTDTQYF. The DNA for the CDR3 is TGTGCCAGCAGCTTAGGACCCAGCACAGATACGCAGTATTTT.